The entry below gives a single T cell receptor beta chain sequence along with its context. The data belong to a study of technical replicates of blood from several donors. Germline V gene data show CDR1 as SEHNR and CDR2 as FQNEAQ (reference sequence). Trimming cost V 5 bases and J 4 bases; bases outside gene matches: 10. This CDR3 comprises 16 residues. Profiled with immunoSEQ multiplex PCR; TCRdb holds only in-frame clones, not every one. This sample yields about 89,000 clones, of which around 94% are seen a single time; around 0.24% belongs to the top ten. Input material: T cells isolated from PBMCs. The TCR originated in a human donor in good health. The J gene is TRBJ1-3, the V gene TRBV7-9; TRBD1 aligns across 8 bases. This CDR3 reads CASSRHATGDGNTIYF. For the CDR3, the DNA is TGTGCCAGCAGCCGACACGCGACAGGGGACGGAAACACCATATATTTT.